Following are 27 T cell receptor beta chains from one sample sequenced in a study. The table came from immunoSEQ multiplex PCR; TCRdb's copy has only in-frame clones and leaves some out. The sample shows 60,000 to 85,000 clones, 93% of them seen only once. Sequencing used PBMCs. These receptors were obtained from a man aged 40-55 years with rheumatoid arthritis.

The V and J genes are TRBV5-4 and TRBJ2-7, with 8 positions matching TRBD2. The CDR3 loop spans 16 amino acids. The germline CDR1 and CDR2 sequences are SGHNT and YYREEE (reference sequence). The V gene end was trimmed by 3 bases and the J gene end by 2 bases; junction bases not matched to a gene: 10. In DNA, the CDR3 is TGTGCCAGCAGCTCGGCGGGGGGAGGGAACCCCTACGAGCAGTACTTC. Translating it yields CASSSAGGGNPYEQYF.

The chain joins TRBV27 to TRBJ2-5; D is unclear. Per the germline V gene, CDR1 is MNHEY and CDR2 is SMNVEV (reference sequence). The CDR3 spans 14 residues. The V end was cut by 3 bases, the J end by 3 bases, with 11 bases between. CDR3 protein: CASSFLQEKETQYF. CDR3 sequence (DNA): TGTGCCAGCAGTTTCCTCCAGGAAAAAGAGACCCAGTACTTC.

In this sample, this clone turned up once. J is TRBJ2-1 and V is TRBV7-9, with 10 bases aligning to TRBD1. Germline V lookup: CDR1 SEHNR, CDR2 FQNEAQ (reference sequence). The CDR3 totals 17 residues. Trimming at V came to 5 bases and at J to 5 bases, leaving 12 bases not matched to a gene. The CDR3 coding sequence is TGTGCCAGCAGCGCGAATCCCGGGACAGGGGATGACAATGAGCAGTTCTTC. Residues: CASSANPGTGDDNEQFF.

CDR3 sequence: CASTQLRASSTGELFF. For the CDR3, the DNA is TGTGCCAGTACCCAACTCAGGGCTAGCTCCACCGGGGAGCTGTTTTTT. The rearrangement uses TRBV19 and TRBJ2-2, with D perhaps being TRBD1 or TRBD2 (5 bases each). The CDR3 length is 16 residues. V lost 7 bases to trimming and J lost 4 bases, with 19 bases between them. Germline CDR1 LNHDA, CDR2 SQIVND (reference sequence).

The V call is TRBV5-1, the J call TRBJ1-2; 8 bases agree with TRBD1. With 1 base clipped from V and 7 bases from J, the junction kept 9 bases outside the gene matches. CDR3 length: 15 amino acids. CDR1 is SGHRS and CDR2 is YFSETQ in the germline V gene. In DNA form, the CDR3 reads TGCGCCAGCAGCTTGATGGCAGGGGGCGGGGGTGGCTACACCTTC. Translation gives CASSLMAGGGGGYTF.

The V call is TRBV5-1, the J call TRBJ2-2; D is uncertain. CDR3 length: 16 residues. Trimming cost V 3 bases and J 1 base, with 13 bases left between them. Germline V CDR1 and CDR2: SGHRS, YFSETQ. The CDR3 protein is CASSSYRLGNTGELFF. CDR3 sequence (DNA): TGCGCCAGCAGCTCCTACCGCTTGGGGAACACCGGGGAGCTGTTTTTT.

The V and J genes are TRBV25-1 and TRBJ2-7; D is unclear. Germline V CDR1 and CDR2: MGHDK, SYGVNS. Between the trimmed V and J ends, which lost 4 bases and 0 bases, there was a span of 16 bases. CDR3 length: 16 amino acids. The DNA for the CDR3 is TGTGCCAGCAGTGGCGAGATGGGGATTTTCTCCTACGAGCAGTACTTC. Amino acid sequence: CASSGEMGIFSYEQYF.

The rearrangement joins TRBV19 to TRBJ1-2; TRBD1 might be the D (5 bases). The CDR3 is made up of 15 amino acids. Germline V gives CDR1 LNHDA, CDR2 SQIVND (reference sequence). The V end lost 7 bases, the J end lost 4 bases, and 19 bases lay between the germline ends. The CDR3 reads CASTAVSGGSYGYTF. In DNA, the CDR3 is TGTGCCAGTACCGCAGTGTCTGGGGGGTCCTATGGCTACACCTTC.

A single count supports this clone. J is TRBJ2-1 and V is TRBV28; D not resolved. This CDR3 has 14 amino acids. The ends were cut back, 6 bases at V and 0 bases at J, with 9 bases in the middle. CDR1 and CDR2 (germline): MDHEN, SYDVKM. The CDR3: CASSPPGSYNEQFF. As DNA, the CDR3 is TGTGCCAGCAGCCCCCCGGGCTCCTACAATGAGCAGTTCTTC.

The chain recombines TRBV7-6 with TRBJ2-7; D unresolved. The CDR3 length is 15 residues. In germline, CDR1 is SGHVS, CDR2 FNYEAQ. Deletions cut 1 base from V and 5 bases from J, with 15 bases between. For the CDR3, the DNA is TGTGCCAGCAGCTTAGGACTCAGACAAAGGCACGAGCAGTACTTC. The encoded protein is CASSLGLRQRHEQYF.

The chain has TRBV19 and TRBJ1-1; the D gene is possibly TRBD1 (5 bases). V shed 5 bases and J shed 1 base, with 8 bases lying between them. The CDR3 has 13 amino acids. Germline V gene data show CDR1 as LNHDA and CDR2 as SQIVND (reference sequence). The chain's CDR3 is CASSLDRNTEAFF. For the CDR3, the DNA is TGTGCCAGTAGTCTCGACAGGAACACTGAAGCTTTCTTT.

This chain joins TRBV6-6 and TRBJ2-3; no firm D call. V was cut by 4 bases and J by 3 bases, with 14 bases left in between. The CDR3 spans 15 residues. CDR1 is MNHNY and CDR2 is SVGAGI in the germline V gene (reference sequence). Here the CDR3 reads CASSSIDTSTDTQYF. CDR3 nucleotide sequence: TGTGCCAGCAGTTCCATCGACACATCGACAGATACGCAGTATTTT.

V is TRBV20-1 and J is TRBJ2-1; TRBD2 aligns across 10 bases. Per germline, CDR1 DFQATT and CDR2 SNEGSKA (reference sequence). Trimming removed 6 bases from V and 7 bases from J; junction bases left unmatched: 0. This CDR3 contains 11 residues. The CDR3 protein is CSAAGGNEQFF. The CDR3 region has the DNA TGCAGTGCAGCGGGGGGGAATGAGCAGTTCTTC.

J is TRBJ2-1 and V is TRBV7-2, with 8 bases lining up with TRBD1. This CDR3 has 15 amino acids. V lost 5 bases and J lost 2; bases outside the gene matches: 5. Per germline, CDR1 SGHTA and CDR2 FQGNSA. Here the CDR3 reads CASSQDRGAYNEQFF. The CDR3 DNA is TGTGCCAGCAGCCAAGACAGGGGCGCCTACAATGAGCAGTTCTTC.

The CDR3 nucleotides are TGTGCCAGTAGTATCTCACGACAGGGTGGGAATCAGCCCCAGCATTTT. Protein product: CASSISRQGGNQPQHF. V and J are TRBV19 and TRBJ1-5; 7 nucleotides line up with TRBD1. V trimming: 3 bases; J trimming: 4 bases; junction bases outside the gene matches: 9. CDR1 is LNHDA, CDR2 SQIVND, per germline (reference sequence). The CDR3 is 16 amino acids.

This clone was counted once. The rearrangement joins TRBV19 to TRBJ2-7; D may be TRBD2 (6 bases). Germline CDR1 reads LNHDA; CDR2 reads SQIVND (reference sequence). This CDR3 region has 15 residues. V was clipped by 6 bases and J by 3 bases, with 18 bases between them. CDR3: CASSLRARDFYEQYF. In DNA, the CDR3 is TGTGCCAGTAGCCTCAGGGCGAGGGACTTCTACGAGCAGTACTTC.

The rearrangement uses TRBV29-1 and TRBJ1-5; tentative D call: TRBD1 (5 bases). V dropped 4 bases and J dropped 4 bases, with 8 bases sitting between them. This CDR3 region has 12 residues. Per germline, CDR1 SQVTM and CDR2 ANQGSEA. The CDR3 sequence is CSVVGANQPQHF. Here the CDR3 DNA reads TGCAGCGTTGTCGGGGCTAATCAGCCCCAGCATTTT.

The chain's CDR3 is CASSLEVRGFSGNTIYF. The DNA of the CDR3 is TGTGCCAGCAGCTTAGAAGTCCGGGGGTTCTCTGGAAACACCATATATTTT. V usage is TRBV7-8 and J usage is TRBJ1-3; D may be TRBD1 (5 bases). V was pared by 1 base and J by 0 bases, with 13 bases between. This CDR3 region has 17 residues. Germline-derived CDR1 and CDR2 are SGHVS and FQNEAQ.

The chain carries TRBV7-2 and TRBJ1-2, with D maybe TRBD1 (5 bases). Germline V gives CDR1 SGHTA, CDR2 FQGNSA. The CDR3 is 17 amino acids. V was clipped by 1 base and J by 9 bases, with 24 bases between them. The CDR3 sequence: CASSLGGGVGPPFSYTF. The CDR3 DNA reads as TGTGCCAGCAGCTTAGGGGGTGGGGTGGGACCACCTTTCAGCTACACCTTC.

The chain recombines TRBV6-5 with TRBJ2-7; no definite D call. The CDR3 is 16 amino acids. The V gene's germline CDR1 is MNHEY and CDR2 SVGAGI. V lost 4 bases and J 3 bases, leaving 19 bases between the germline ends. CDR3 sequence (DNA): TGTGCCAGCAGTTCCCCCTTGAGACCCACCAACTACGAGCAGTACTTC. The encoded protein is CASSSPLRPTNYEQYF.

The gene calls are TRBV11-2 and TRBJ1-3; D might be TRBD1 (6 bases). CDR1 and CDR2 from the germline V gene are SGHAT and FQNNGV. The CDR3 is made up of 15 amino acids. Trimming pared 5 bases from V and 4 bases from J, leaving 15 bases between. The CDR3 coding sequence is TGTGCCAGCAGCCCCCGGGGGGCTGCCGGAAACACCATATATTTT. Translated, it gives CASSPRGAAGNTIYF.

The genes are TRBV5-1 and TRBJ1-5, with no clear D. This CDR3 contains 14 residues. Germline V gene data show CDR1 as SGHRS and CDR2 as YFSETQ. V lost 0 bases to trimming and J lost 1 base, with 5 bases between them. CDR3 DNA sequence: TGCGCCAGCAGCTTGGATGGGAGCAATCAGCCCCAGCATTTT. Protein sequence: CASSLDGSNQPQHF. Based on the CDR3 plus reference TRBV5-1 and TRBJ1-5, the full variable domain is KAGVTQTPRYLIKTRGQQVTLSCSPISGHRSVSWYQQTPGQGLQFLFEYFSETQRNKGNFPGRFSGRQFSNSRSEMNVSTLELGDSALYLCASSLDGSNQPQHFGDGTRLSIL.

The chain uses TRBV30 and TRBJ1-2; 7 bases are shared with TRBD1. V gave up 0 bases and J gave up 5 bases; unmatched junction bases: 6. The length of the CDR3 is 14 residues. The germline gives CDR1 GTSNPN, CDR2 SVGIG (reference sequence). CDR3 bases: TGTGCCTGGAGTGTACGTAGGGGGCAGTATGGCTACACCTTC. Amino acid sequence: CAWSVRRGQYGYTF.

The chain joins TRBV12-3 or TRBV12-4 to TRBJ2-7; 8 positions match TRBD1. V lost 7 bases and J lost 5; bases outside the gene matches: 7. The CDR3 spans 13 residues. This CDR3 reads CASNRQGMNEQYF. For the CDR3, the DNA is TGTGCCAGCAACAGACAGGGGATGAACGAGCAGTACTTC.

The chain joins TRBV19 to TRBJ2-2; 7 bases fit TRBD1. The CDR3 consists of 13 residues. After removal of 6 bases from V and 6 bases from J, the junction contained 4 bases not matched to a gene. CDR1 and CDR2 from the germline V gene are LNHDA and SQIVND (reference sequence). CDR3 in DNA: TGTGCCAGTAGGAATGACAGGGCCGGGGAGCTGTTTTTT. Its protein product is CASRNDRAGELFF.

V gene TRBV12-3 or TRBV12-4 combines with J gene TRBJ2-7; a weak D match, TRBD1 (7 bases). CDR3 size: 12 residues. Deletions cut 1 base from V and 11 bases from J, with 12 bases between. The CDR3 sequence is CASSLVEGAEYF. Here the CDR3 DNA reads TGTGCCAGCAGTTTAGTGGAGGGGGCAGAGTACTTC.

The gene calls are TRBV6-5 and TRBJ1-1; 10 bases agree with TRBD1. After removal of 7 bases from V and 5 bases from J, the junction contained 10 bases not matched to a gene. The germline gives CDR1 MNHEY, CDR2 SVGAGI. This CDR3 is 15 amino acids long. The CDR3, as DNA: TGTGCCAGCACCCGACCCGGGACAGGGGTAACTGAAGCTTTCTTT. As protein: CASTRPGTGVTEAFF.